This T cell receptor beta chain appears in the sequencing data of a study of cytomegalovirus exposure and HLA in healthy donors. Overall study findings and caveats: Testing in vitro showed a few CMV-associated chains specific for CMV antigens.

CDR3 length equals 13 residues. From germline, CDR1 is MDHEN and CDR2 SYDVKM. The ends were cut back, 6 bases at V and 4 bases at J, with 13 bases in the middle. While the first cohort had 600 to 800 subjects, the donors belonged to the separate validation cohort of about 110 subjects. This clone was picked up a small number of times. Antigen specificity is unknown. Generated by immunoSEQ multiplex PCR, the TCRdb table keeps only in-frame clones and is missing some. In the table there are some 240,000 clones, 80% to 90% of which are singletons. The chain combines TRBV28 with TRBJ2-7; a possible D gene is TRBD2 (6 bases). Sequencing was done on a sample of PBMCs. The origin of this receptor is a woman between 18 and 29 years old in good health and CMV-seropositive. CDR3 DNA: TGTGCCAGCAGCCCGCTGCGGGGATACGAGCAGTACTTC. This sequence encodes CASSPLRGYEQYF.